Following are 12 T cell receptor beta chains from one sample sequenced in a study of siplizumab effects on memory and regulatory T cells. Sequenced by immunoSEQ multiplex PCR; TCRdb stores in-frame clones only, minus some. The table includes some 56,000 clones, about 98% detected once. The sample was naive CD8+ T cells sorted from blood. The receptor source for this set is a human donor in good health.

This chain joins TRBV6-5 and TRBJ1-2; 7 bases are shared with TRBD1. Germline CDR1 reads MNHEY; CDR2 reads SVGAGI. CDR3 length equals 16 residues. Trimming took 0 bases from V and 4 from J; bases not matched to a gene: 8. The CDR3 bases are TGTGCCAGCAGTTACTCGAAAGAGGGGGCGGGCTATGGCTACACCTTC. This codes for CASSYSKEGAGYGYTF.

V gene TRBV21-1 combines with J gene TRBJ2-7; the table's D gene call, TRBD1, was not cross checked with the DNA. TRBV21-1 is shown as a pseudogene. The CDR3 spans 14 residues. CDR3 coding DNA: TGTGCCAGCAATCTAAGGGGGTACACCTACGAGCAGTACTTC. Amino acid sequence: CASNLRGYTYEQYF.

The chain carries TRBV11-3 and TRBJ2-7; D ambiguous. V was shortened by 5 bases and J by 5 bases, with 7 bases between the two germline ends. CDR1 is SGHNT and CDR2 is YENEEA in the germline V gene. The CDR3 contains 11 residues. The CDR3 spells CASSQGNEQYF. The CDR3 coding sequence is TGTGCCAGCAGCCAAGGAAACGAGCAGTACTTC.

The CDR3 reads CASSPPGLSGSYTF. The CDR3 DNA follows: TGTGCCAGCAGCCCCCCAGGGCTATCCGGGAGCTACACCTTC. The rearrangement links TRBV14 to TRBJ1-2; perhaps TRBD1 as D (5 bases). The CDR3 covers 14 residues. Germline V gene lookup returns CDR1 SGHDN and CDR2 FVKESK. V lost 4 bases, J lost 9 bases, and 18 bases lay in between.

J is TRBJ2-3 and V is TRBV6-1; D is undetermined. This CDR3 region has 15 residues. Trimming left V 2 bases short and J 1 base short, with 10 bases between. Germline loops: CDR1 MNHNS, CDR2 SASEGT. The CDR3 region has the DNA TGTGCCAGCAGTGAACCCCCGGACCGCACAGATACGCAGTATTTT. The encoded protein is CASSEPPDRTDTQYF.

This chain links TRBV7-9 with TRBJ2-2; 10 bases align to TRBD1. V shed 7 bases, J shed 6 bases, and the junction held 8 bases outside the gene matches. The CDR3 is 15 residues long. Per the germline V gene, CDR1 is SEHNR and CDR2 is FQNEAQ (reference sequence). The CDR3 loop is CASTSGTGVPGELFF. CDR3 nucleotide sequence: TGTGCCAGCACCTCCGGGACAGGGGTCCCCGGGGAGCTGTTTTTT.

In DNA form, the CDR3 reads TGTGCCAGTAGTACCAGACCTACTCTAGAACATGGCTACACCTTC. Its protein is CASSTRPTLEHGYTF. The rearrangement uses TRBV19 and TRBJ1-2; D unclear. Trimming cost V 4 bases and J 6 bases, with 18 bases left between them. CDR1 and CDR2 (germline): LNHDA, SQIVND (reference sequence). The CDR3 runs 15 residues.

This clone was seen only once. The rearrangement uses TRBV28 and TRBJ1-6; D remains unclear. The CDR3 consists of 11 residues. V was clipped by 7 bases and J by 14 bases, with 12 bases between them. Germline assignment: CDR1 MDHEN and CDR2 SYDVKM. CDR3 protein: CASNKPSALHF. CDR3 coding DNA: TGTGCCAGCAACAAGCCGTCGGCCCTCCACTTT.

On this clone itself: A junction end diverges from the germline sequence, so it may reflect a read error. This chain links TRBV9 with TRBJ2-5; no clear D. From germline, CDR1 is SGDLS and CDR2 YYNGEE. This CDR3 has 13 amino acids. CDR3 sequence (DNA): TGTGCCAGCAGCGCGGACGACCAAGTGACCCAGTACTTC. It codes for CASSADDQVTQYF.

About this clone itself: At the DNA level, this CDR3 is encoded by other sequences in the same sample as well. This chain links TRBV6-1 with TRBJ1-2; TRBD1 is a possible D gene (6 bases). Trimming took 3 bases from V and 8 from J, leaving 13 bases between them. The CDR3 is 13 amino acids. Germline V gene lookup returns CDR1 MNHNS and CDR2 SASEGT. The CDR3 loop is CASSDLGGRGYTF. The CDR3 nucleotides read TGTGCCAGCAGTGACTTGGGGGGGCGGGGCTACACCTTC.

The chain combines TRBV5-8 with TRBJ1-1; the match to TRBD1 covers 12 bases. The V gene's germline CDR1 is SGHTS and CDR2 YDEGEE. The CDR3 length is 18 residues. Trimming at V came to 4 bases and at J to 3 bases, leaving 13 bases not matched to a gene. In DNA form, the CDR3 reads TGTGCCAGCAGCCACGGGACAGGGGGCTACGAGATAGACACTGAAGCTTTCTTT. Its protein is CASSHGTGGYEIDTEAFF.

The V and J genes are TRBV7-9 and TRBJ2-5; the match to TRBD1 covers 7 bases. J lost 5 bases, V lost 6 bases, and 9 bases had no gene match. This CDR3 has 14 amino acids. In germline, CDR1 is SEHNR, CDR2 FQNEAQ (reference sequence). DNA for the CDR3: TGTGCCAGCAGTCCACAGGGGCTGAGGGAGACCCAGTACTTC. It encodes CASSPQGLRETQYF.